These 5 T cell receptor beta chains originate from one sample sequenced in a study of blood T cells in healthy people across ages. Through a sample-barcoded 5' primer and a J-beta primer mix, a second PCR was run for 7 to 11 cycles. Each CDR3 protein is one row after TCRdb ran MiXCR on the 5' RACE reads. The sample has over 750,000 distinct CDR3 sequences; around a quarter are singletons. These data also featured in a second study, about T cells of mothers and their children.

The specimen was blood. The receptors were gathered from a boy between 10 and 17 years old in good health.

The chain couples TRBV29-1 to TRBJ1-1; the D gene is possibly TRBD1 (5 bases). The CDR3 spans 14 residues. CDR1 and CDR2 (germline): SQVTM, ANQGSEA. The V and J ends lost 1 base and 0 bases respectively, with 9 bases between them. The DNA of the CDR3 is TGCAGCGTTGAAGCCAGGGCGATGAACACTGAAGCTTTCTTT. Residues: CSVEARAMNTEAFF.

This clonotype was detected ten times or more. J is TRBJ2-5 and V is TRBV20-1; D is undetermined. With 2 bases removed from V and 2 bases from J, the gap between germline ends came to 3 bases. Germline V gene lookup returns CDR1 DFQATT and CDR2 SNEGSKA (reference sequence). This CDR3 comprises 11 residues. The CDR3 is CSARIQETQYF. CDR3 bases: TGCAGTGCTAGAATTCAAGAGACCCAGTACTTC.

The chain has TRBV11-2 and TRBJ1-5, with 9 positions matching TRBD1. The CDR3 length is 15 residues. V trimming: 2 bases; J trimming: 6 bases; junction bases outside the gene matches: 5. Germline lookup yields CDR1 SGHAT and CDR2 FQNNGV. CDR3 bases: TGTGCCAGCAGCTTAAACAGGGGGCTGGGTCAGCCCCAGCATTTT. Its protein product is CASSLNRGLGQPQHF.

The gene calls are TRBV4-3 and TRBJ1-5; 9 nucleotides match TRBD1. After removal of 0 bases from V and 7 bases from J, the junction contained 4 bases not matched to a gene. The CDR3 covers 15 residues. The germline gives CDR1 LGHNA, CDR2 YSLEER. The CDR3 coding sequence is TGCGCCAGCAGCCAAGATGGGGACAGGGCACAGCCCCAGCATTTT. It yields the protein CASSQDGDRAQPQHF.

The chain joins TRBV29-1 to TRBJ2-4; 12 nucleotides match TRBD1. V shed 6 bases and J 4 bases; nucleotides not matched to a gene: 1. This CDR3 region has 13 residues. Germline loops: CDR1 SQVTM, CDR2 ANQGSEA. This CDR3 is CSVGQGAKNIQYF. CDR3 in DNA: TGCAGCGTGGGACAGGGGGCTAAAAACATTCAGTACTTC.